Shown below are 27 T cell receptor beta chains from a single sample sequenced in a study of human T cells and chemical hapten exposure. Unfractionated whole blood yielded total RNA. Unique molecular identifiers were linked by the library to individual cDNA molecules. TCRdb reanalysed the reads using MiXCR and keeps one entry per CDR3 protein. The table shows about 120,000 distinct CDR3 sequences, with roughly 8.5% occurring only once. Sequenced material: whole blood. The receptors originated from a human donor in good health. Some clones in this sample may be carry-over from other donors' samples.

At least ten counts were recorded for this clonotype. This chain uses TRBV20-1 with TRBJ1-1; maybe TRBD1 (5 bases). The CDR3 loop spans 15 amino acids. Trimming stripped 6 bases from V and 7 bases from J, with 24 bases between. Germline assignment: CDR1 DFQATT and CDR2 SNEGSKA (reference sequence). Written as DNA, the CDR3 is TGCAGTGCGGCACGTGACAGAATCATGACGAATGAAGCTTTCTTT. This codes for CSAARDRIMTNEAFF.

This clonotype occurred many times. The chain recombines TRBV29-1 with TRBJ1-1; 8 positions match TRBD1. Germline V gene sequence: CDR1 SQVTM, CDR2 ANQGSEA. Trimming took 0 bases from V and 6 from J; bases not matched to a gene: 3. The CDR3 is 13 amino acids. CDR3 in DNA: TGCAGCGTTGAAGAGAACAGGGGGTCTGAAGCTTTCTTT. It yields the protein CSVEENRGSEAFF.

This clonotype was detected a few times. The chain employs TRBV2 and TRBJ2-3; D gene unclear. This CDR3 spans 13 amino acids. The germline V gene encodes CDR1 SNHLY and CDR2 FYNNEI. V lost 2 bases, J lost 2 bases, and 5 bases lay in between. The DNA of the CDR3 is TGTGCCAGCAGTGAAATCGACACAGATACGCAGTATTTT. Encoded protein: CASSEIDTDTQYF.

In its sample, this clonotype was seen a few times. This rearrangement joins TRBV6-5 to TRBJ2-2, with 7 bases that match TRBD2. The J segment lost 6 bases and the V segment lost 5 bases, leaving 12 bases of the junction unmatched. CDR3 size: 16 residues. In germline, CDR1 is MNHEY, CDR2 SVGAGI. CDR3 coding DNA: TGTGCCAGCAGTATCCAGGCGGGGGTCGTAGCCGGGGAGCTGTTTTTT. It translates to CASSIQAGVVAGELFF.

Only a few counts were recorded for this clonotype. The chain recombines TRBV30 with TRBJ1-5, with D possibly being TRBD1 (5 bases). Germline CDR1 and CDR2: GTSNPN and SVGIG (reference sequence). The V end lost 3 bases, the J end lost 2 bases, and 14 bases lay between the germline ends. There are 15 residues in the CDR3. DNA of the CDR3: TGTGCCTGGAGCGGGAGCTTCAGGGGCAATCAGCCCCAGCATTTT. It yields the protein CAWSGSFRGNQPQHF. The complete variable domain, with remaining parts taken from reference TRBV30 and TRBJ1-5, reads SQTIHQWPATLVQPVGSPLSLECTVEGTSNPNLYWYRQAAGRGLQLLFYSVGIGQISSEVPQNLSASRPQDRQFILSSKKLLLSDSGFYLCAWSGSFRGNQPQHFGDGTRLSIL.

The chain is built from TRBV5-6 and TRBJ2-2; D is unresolved. The V end lost 4 bases, the J end lost 0 bases, and 7 bases lay between the germline ends. The CDR3 totals 14 residues. The V gene's germline CDR1 is SGHDT and CDR2 YYEEEE. The CDR3: CASSRTPNTGELFF. The CDR3 DNA sequence: TGTGCCAGCAGCCGTACTCCGAACACCGGGGAGCTGTTTTTT.

This clonotype came up a few times. The chain uses TRBV6-2 or TRBV6-3 and TRBJ2-1, with 12 bases identical to TRBD2. Germline V CDR1 and CDR2: MNHEY, SVGEGT. V trimming: 7 bases; J trimming: 7 bases; junction bases outside the gene matches: 11. The CDR3 sequence is 16 residues long. The CDR3, as DNA: TGTGCCAGCAACCCCCAACTAGCGGGGGGTTCAAATGAGCAGTTCTTC. As protein: CASNPQLAGGSNEQFF.

This clonotype was counted between two and nine times. V usage is TRBV16 and J usage is TRBJ2-7; D may match TRBD1 or TRBD2 (6 bases each). V was shortened by 2 bases and J by 0 bases, with 17 bases between the two germline ends. The germline V gene has CDR1 KGHSY and CDR2 FQNENV. The CDR3 sequence is 17 residues long. CDR3 residues: CASSQTLWGARSYEQYF. CDR3 DNA: TGTGCCAGCAGCCAAACCCTGTGGGGGGCGCGCTCCTACGAGCAGTACTTC.

This clonotype was seen a few times. This chain links TRBV19 with TRBJ2-3, with 7 bases lining up with TRBD1. Germline CDR1 reads LNHDA; CDR2 reads SQIVND (reference sequence). The CDR3 is made up of 16 amino acids. V shed 7 bases and J 4 bases; nucleotides not matched to a gene: 14. In DNA form, the CDR3 reads TGTGCCAGTACCGAGGGGGCCACACTAACCGCAGATACGCAGTATTTT. Translated: CASTEGATLTADTQYF. Looking up the rest from reference TRBV19 and TRBJ2-3 gives the full variable domain: DGGITQSPKYLFRKEGQNVTLSCEQNLNHDAMYWYRQDPGQGLRLIYYSQIVNDFQKGDIAEGYSVSREKKESFPLTVTSAQKNPTAFYLCASTEGATLTADTQYFGPGTRLTVL.

V gene TRBV27 combines with J gene TRBJ2-7, with 8 bases that match TRBD2. Germline V CDR1 and CDR2: MNHEY, SMNVEV (reference sequence). V was clipped by 5 bases and J by 0 bases; unmatched bases: 6. CDR3 length: 15 amino acids. CDR3 sequence: CASSERESSSYEQYF. CDR3 bases: TGTGCCAGCAGTGAGCGGGAGTCCAGCTCCTACGAGCAGTACTTC.

This clonotype was observed at least ten times. The V gene is TRBV6-2 or TRBV6-3, the J gene TRBJ2-1; 11 bases map to TRBD2. The CDR3 is 16 residues long. Germline V gene lookup returns CDR1 MNHEY and CDR2 SVGEGT. V shed 2 bases and J 8 bases; nucleotides not matched to a gene: 8. The CDR3 is CASSYGGTSGRYEQFF. The CDR3 nucleotides read TGTGCCAGCAGTTACGGTGGGACTAGCGGCAGATATGAGCAGTTCTTC.

This clonotype was detected a few times. The V call is TRBV28, the J call TRBJ1-2; D is uncertain. The CDR3 spans 13 residues. V was shortened by 5 bases and J by 7 bases, with 14 bases between the two germline ends. In germline, CDR1 is MDHEN, CDR2 SYDVKM. The CDR3 here is CASSPQSRPGYTF. The DNA for the CDR3 is TGTGCCAGCAGTCCCCAATCACGTCCTGGCTACACCTTC.

The chain links TRBV15 to TRBJ2-7, with 15 bases identical to TRBD2. V lost 0 bases and J lost 6; bases outside the gene matches: 9. Germline V gives CDR1 LNHNV, CDR2 YYDKDF (reference sequence). The CDR3 covers 18 residues. The CDR3 sequence: CATSREGLAGGPFGEQYF. CDR3 in DNA: TGTGCCACCAGCAGAGAAGGACTAGCGGGAGGGCCTTTCGGCGAGCAGTACTTC.

This clonotype was seen only a few times. This chain connects TRBV30 to TRBJ1-1; 7 bases align to TRBD1. The CDR3 has 13 residues. Germline loops: CDR1 GTSNPN, CDR2 SVGIG (reference sequence). Losses at the gene ends were 5 bases for V and 1 base for J; bases not matched to a gene: 4. CDR3 region: CAWVRQGNTEAFF. CDR3 bases: TGTGCCTGGGTCAGACAGGGGAACACTGAAGCTTTCTTT.

This chain connects TRBV2 to TRBJ1-6; D uncertain. CDR1 SNHLY and CDR2 FYNNEI come from the germline V gene. The CDR3 consists of 15 residues. V was cut by 1 base and J by 8 bases, with 12 bases left in between. CDR3 sequence reads: CASSEEAFKDSPLHF. CDR3 coding DNA: TGTGCCAGCAGTGAAGAGGCTTTCAAGGATTCACCCCTCCACTTT.

There are many counts of this clonotype. V gene TRBV6-1 combines with J gene TRBJ2-1; no firm D call. Germline CDR1 reads MNHNS; CDR2 reads SASEGT. Trimming pared 8 bases from V and 0 bases from J, leaving 14 bases between. The CDR3 has 15 residues. The CDR3 sequence: CASGTDAVSYNEQFF. CDR3 bases: TGTGCCAGCGGTACAGATGCGGTCTCCTACAATGAGCAGTTCTTC.

V and J are TRBV2 and TRBJ2-4, with D uncertain. Trimming removed 4 bases from V and 0 bases from J, with 10 bases in between. The CDR3 is 15 amino acids. Germline CDR1 and CDR2: SNHLY and FYNNEI. The CDR3 DNA follows: TGTGCCAGCAGTGTTTACGGTGTAGCCAAAAACATTCAGTACTTC. Its translation is CASSVYGVAKNIQYF.

In this sample, this clonotype turned up many times. The genes are TRBV18 and TRBJ1-1, with D possibly TRBD1 on 6 matching bases. V lost 0 bases to trimming and J lost 0 bases, with 8 bases between them. CDR3 length equals 15 residues. Germline loops: CDR1 KGHSH, CDR2 LQKENI. The CDR3 protein is CASSPPGAMNTEAFF. DNA for the CDR3: TGTGCCAGCTCACCACCGGGGGCCATGAACACTGAAGCTTTCTTT.

For the CDR3, the DNA is TGTGCCAGCAGTTTATTCCAGGGGTACGAGCAGTACTTC. Its translation: CASSLFQGYEQYF. This chain joins TRBV28 and TRBJ2-7; possibly TRBD1 for D (6 bases). V was cut by 1 base and J by 4 bases, with 8 bases left in between. The length of the CDR3 is 13 residues. Germline lookup yields CDR1 MDHEN and CDR2 SYDVKM.

This clonotype was detected a few times. The chain joins TRBV20-1 to TRBJ2-4; 10 bases are a match to TRBD2. Germline assignment: CDR1 DFQATT and CDR2 SNEGSKA (reference sequence). V lost 0 bases and J lost 9; bases outside the gene matches: 8. The CDR3 is 15 amino acids. The DNA for the CDR3 is TGCAGTGCTAGAGACGCTTTAGCGGGGGGCAGCATTCAGTACTTC. Encoded protein: CSARDALAGGSIQYF.

This clonotype was picked up a small number of times. Relative to the germline gene, one junction end is altered; a read error may explain this. The chain has TRBV29-1 and TRBJ2-7; D possibly corresponds to TRBD1 (5 bases). Germline V gives CDR1 SQVTM, CDR2 ANQGSEA. The CDR3 is 14 amino acids. The CDR3 nucleotides are TGCAGCGTGGAAGCGCAGGGAACCCTCTACGAGCAGTACTTC. Residues: CSVEAQGTLYEQYF.

The V gene is TRBV12-5, the J gene TRBJ1-5, with D perhaps matching TRBD1 (5 bases). The length of the CDR3 is 17 residues. Germline-derived CDR1 and CDR2 are LGHNT and FRNRAP. The V end was cut by 1 base, the J end by 2 bases, with 15 bases between. The DNA of the CDR3 is TGTGCTAGTGGTTTGGATGTCGGGCAGGGACGCAATCAGCCCCAGCATTTT. Protein sequence: CASGLDVGQGRNQPQHF.

At least ten counts were recorded for this clonotype. The chain joins TRBV2 to TRBJ2-1, with TRBD1 matching 7 bases. The CDR3 runs 15 residues. The V gene end was trimmed by 5 bases and the J gene end by 6 bases; junction bases not matched to a gene: 10. CDR1 is SNHLY and CDR2 is FYNNEI in the germline V gene. The CDR3 sequence: CASSPNRGLPNEQFF. CDR3 sequence (DNA): TGTGCCAGCAGTCCAAACAGGGGTTTGCCCAATGAGCAGTTCTTC.

This clonotype was found many times. In DNA, the CDR3 is TGTGCCAGCAGGGATGCGGGGCCCTTGGAGACCCAGTACTTC. Residues: CASRDAGPLETQYF. The chain employs TRBV6-2 or TRBV6-3 and TRBJ2-5, with D maybe TRBD2 (6 bases). With 6 bases removed from V and 5 bases from J, the gap between germline ends came to 16 bases. In germline, CDR1 is MNHEY, CDR2 SVGEGT. The CDR3 consists of 14 residues.

This clonotype came up many times. The chain is built from TRBV7-9 and TRBJ1-1; maybe TRBD1 (5 bases). The CDR3 has 12 amino acids. Germline V gives CDR1 SEHNR, CDR2 FQNEAQ (reference sequence). Trimming pared 5 bases from V and 10 bases from J, leaving 14 bases between. The CDR3 DNA follows: TGTGCCAGCAGCAAAGGAGGGGAGGGAGCTTTCTTT. Translation: CASSKGGEGAFF.

This clonotype was seen ten or more times. This sequence joins TRBV12-5 and TRBJ1-1; D gene unclear. This CDR3 has 15 amino acids. Germline CDR1 and CDR2: LGHNT and FRNRAP. V was cut by 0 bases and J by 1 base, with 9 bases left in between. CDR3 sequence (DNA): TGTGCTAGTGGTTTGGTACTTAAAAGGAACACTGAAGCTTTCTTT. Residues: CASGLVLKRNTEAFF. The whole variable domain, filled in from reference TRBV12-5 and TRBJ1-1, reads DARVTQTPRHKVTEMGQEVTMRCQPILGHNTVFWYRQTMMQGLELLAYFRNRAPLDDSGMPKDRFSAEMPDATLATLKIQPSEPRDSAVYFCASGLVLKRNTEAFFGQGTRLTVV.

This clonotype came up a few times. This sequence joins TRBV11-2 and TRBJ2-7; TRBD1 matches at 7 bases. The CDR3 contains 18 residues. Germline CDR1 and CDR2: SGHAT and FQNNGV. V lost 2 bases to trimming and J lost 0 bases; unmatched junction nucleotides: 13. The CDR3 nucleotides are TGTGCCAGCAGCTTAAAAGGGGGCACGGCGGCAGGCTCCTACGAGCAGTACTTC. Its protein is CASSLKGGTAAGSYEQYF.